This T cell receptor (beta chain) stems from a study of control samples from healthy donors and cancer patients. Profiling relied on immunoSEQ multiplex PCR, and the TCRdb table lists in-frame clones only, not all of them. The table includes about 97,000 clones, just over 90% detected once. Unmatched junction bases numbered 6, after V lost 7 bases and J lost 7 bases. This CDR3 is 14 amino acids long. Germline CDR1 and CDR2: MNHNY and SVGAGI (reference sequence). J is TRBJ1-6 and V is TRBV6-6, with TRBD1 matching over 8 bases. The specimen was blood. The sequence derives from a woman between 18 and 30 years old in good health. The CDR3 is CASNRDRKNSPLHF. CDR3 DNA sequence: TGTGCCAGCAACCGGGACAGGAAAAATTCACCCCTCCACTTT.